This T cell receptor beta chain is drawn from a study of cytomegalovirus exposure and HLA in healthy donors. 60 Vbeta and 13 Jbeta primers were used in PCR. Some clones are missing from TCRdb's copy, which holds only in-frame ones; the method was immunoSEQ multiplex PCR. Among roughly 120,000 clones, approximately 8.8% were seen once, and the ten largest hold 4.5% to 5.5%. The clonotype comes from a man aged 40-49 years in good health and CMV-seronegative. Sequencing input: PBMCs.

CDR3 coding DNA: TGTGCCAGCAGCCAAGTAGGCGCTAGCGGGGGGGCATCGGAGACCCAGTACTTC. This sequence encodes CASSQVGASGGASETQYF. The chain combines TRBV4-2 with TRBJ2-5; TRBD2 agrees at 12 bases. The germline V gene encodes CDR1 LGHNA and CDR2 YNFKEQ. V gave up 1 base and J gave up 5 bases; unmatched junction bases: 11. The CDR3 runs to 18 residues.